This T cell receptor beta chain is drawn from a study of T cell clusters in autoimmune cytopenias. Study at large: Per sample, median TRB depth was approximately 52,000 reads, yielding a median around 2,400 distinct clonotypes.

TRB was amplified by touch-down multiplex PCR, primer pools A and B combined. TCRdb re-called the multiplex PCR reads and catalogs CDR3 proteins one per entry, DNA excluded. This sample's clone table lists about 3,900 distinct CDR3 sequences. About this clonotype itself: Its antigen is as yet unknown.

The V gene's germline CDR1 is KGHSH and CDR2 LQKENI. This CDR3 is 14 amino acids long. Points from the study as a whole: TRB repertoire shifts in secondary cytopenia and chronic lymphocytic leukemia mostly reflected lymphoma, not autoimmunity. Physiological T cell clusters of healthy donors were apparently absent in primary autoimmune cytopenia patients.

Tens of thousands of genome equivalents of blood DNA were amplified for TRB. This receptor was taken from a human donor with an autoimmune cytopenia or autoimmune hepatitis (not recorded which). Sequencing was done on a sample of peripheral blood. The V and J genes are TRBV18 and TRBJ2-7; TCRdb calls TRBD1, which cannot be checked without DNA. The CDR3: CASSPPGPSGEQYF.